These 3 T cell receptor beta chains share one sample of origin, sequenced in a study of post-analysis software for immune sequencing data (dated by TCRdb to between 2014 and 2016). Here is what the overall study found, with its caveats: Significantly higher frequencies in patients than in controls were found for five or six TRBV segments, including TRBV5-6, TRBV5-1 and TRBV20-1.

For these TCRs, the target antigens are not known. Library preparation employed PCR. Sequencing was performed on an Illumina HiSeq 2500. Unique molecular identifiers were incorporated into TCR beta cDNA libraries to reduce PCR and sequencing biases. Starting from the raw public reads, TCRdb applied fastp trimming at Q25, assembled clones with MiXCR and retained in-frame beta chains. Merged by CDR3 protein, the rows form single entries marked with the most common genes and DNA. The sample yields roughly 620,000 distinct CDR3 sequences; about 40% were counted once. The ten largest make up approximately 1.7% of the sample. The source material was blood. All receptors derive from a girl aged 10 to 17 with multiple sclerosis.

This clonotype was detected a few times. The chain has TRBV5-1 and TRBJ2-3; the D gene is possibly TRBD2 (5 bases). Germline-derived CDR1 and CDR2 are SGHRS and YFSETQ. The V end was cut by 0 bases, the J end by 2 bases, with 10 bases between. This CDR3 spans 15 amino acids. CDR3 in DNA: TGCGCCAGCAGCTTGGAAGGCGGGTTCACAGATACGCAGTATTTT. Translating gives CASSLEGGFTDTQYF.

CDR3 sequence: CASSQSGPSRTDTQYF. CDR3 DNA sequence: TGTGCCAGCAGCCAATCCGGACCCTCAAGGACAGATACGCAGTATTTT. The chain recombines TRBV3-1 with TRBJ2-3, with D unclear. Trimming took 2 bases from V and 3 from J, leaving 15 bases between them. The CDR3 is 16 amino acids. Germline lookup yields CDR1 LGHDT and CDR2 YNNKEL (reference sequence).

This clonotype occurred once. This chain joins TRBV5-1 and TRBJ2-7, with 7 bases that match TRBD1. CDR1 is SGHRS and CDR2 is YFSETQ in the germline V gene. The CDR3 length is 15 residues. The V segment lost 3 bases and the J segment 5 bases; nucleotides outside the gene matches: 11. The CDR3 is CASSWSYRGPNEQYF. In nucleotides, the CDR3 is TGCGCCAGCAGCTGGAGCTACAGGGGACCCAACGAGCAGTACTTC.